The clone carrying this TCR beta chain came up a few times. These data come from a study of control samples from healthy donors and cancer patients. Produced via immunoSEQ multiplex PCR; TCRdb's table is partial and in-frame only. The sample includes fewer than 150,000 clones, approximately 93% of them seen just once. Trimming shortened V by 0 bases and J by 9 bases, and 7 bases separated the two germline ends. CDR1 is SGHRS, CDR2 YFSETQ, per germline. The CDR3 length is 12 residues. The sequence was obtained from a woman aged 18-29 years in good health. The chain employs TRBV5-1 and TRBJ2-1, with D possibly matching TRBD1 (6 bases). Sequenced sample: blood. CDR3 sequence reads: CASSLGQAEQFF. As DNA, the CDR3 is TGCGCCAGCAGCTTGGGACAGGCTGAGCAGTTCTTC.